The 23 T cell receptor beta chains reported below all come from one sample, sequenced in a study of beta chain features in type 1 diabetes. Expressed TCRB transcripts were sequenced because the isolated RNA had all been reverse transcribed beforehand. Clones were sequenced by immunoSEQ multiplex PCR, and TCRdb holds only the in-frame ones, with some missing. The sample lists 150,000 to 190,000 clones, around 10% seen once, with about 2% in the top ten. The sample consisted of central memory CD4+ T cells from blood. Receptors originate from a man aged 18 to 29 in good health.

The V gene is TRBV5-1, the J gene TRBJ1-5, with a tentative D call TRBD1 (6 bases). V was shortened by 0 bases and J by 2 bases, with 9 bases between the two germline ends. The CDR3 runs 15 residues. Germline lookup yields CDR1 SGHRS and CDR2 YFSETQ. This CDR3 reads CASSLDRAGNQPQHF. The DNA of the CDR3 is TGCGCCAGCAGCTTGGACAGGGCCGGCAATCAGCCCCAGCATTTT.

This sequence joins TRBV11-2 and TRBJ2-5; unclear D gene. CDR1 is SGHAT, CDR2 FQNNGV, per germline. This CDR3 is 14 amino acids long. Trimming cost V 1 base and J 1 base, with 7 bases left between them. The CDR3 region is CASSLASPQETQYF. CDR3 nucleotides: TGTGCCAGCAGCTTAGCCTCCCCCCAAGAGACCCAGTACTTC.

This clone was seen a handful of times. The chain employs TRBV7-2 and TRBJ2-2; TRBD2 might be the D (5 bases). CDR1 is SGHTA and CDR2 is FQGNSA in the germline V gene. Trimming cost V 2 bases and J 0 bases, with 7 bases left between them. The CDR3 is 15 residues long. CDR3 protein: CASSLRRANTGELFF. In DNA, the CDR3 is TGTGCCAGCAGCTTACGGCGGGCGAACACCGGGGAGCTGTTTTTT.

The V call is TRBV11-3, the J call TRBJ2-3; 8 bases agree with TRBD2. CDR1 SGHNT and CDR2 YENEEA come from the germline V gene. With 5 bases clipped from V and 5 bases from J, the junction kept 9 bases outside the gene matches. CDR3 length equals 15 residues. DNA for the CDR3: TGTGCCAGCAGCCCGTCCGCCCTAGCGGGAGATACGCAGTATTTT. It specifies CASSPSALAGDTQYF.

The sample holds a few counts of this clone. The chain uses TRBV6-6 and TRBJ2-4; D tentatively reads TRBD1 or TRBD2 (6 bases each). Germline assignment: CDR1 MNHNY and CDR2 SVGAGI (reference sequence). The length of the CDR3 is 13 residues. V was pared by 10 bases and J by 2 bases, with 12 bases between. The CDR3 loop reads CAIGGGPKNIQYF. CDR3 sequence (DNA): TGTGCCATCGGTGGGGGGCCCAAAAACATTCAGTACTTC.

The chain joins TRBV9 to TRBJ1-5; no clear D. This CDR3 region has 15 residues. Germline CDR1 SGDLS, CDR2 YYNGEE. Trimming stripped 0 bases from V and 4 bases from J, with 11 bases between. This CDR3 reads CASSVEDGVNQPQHF. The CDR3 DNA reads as TGTGCCAGCAGCGTAGAGGACGGGGTAAATCAGCCCCAGCATTTT.

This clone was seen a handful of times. CDR3 DNA: TGTGCCAGCAGCTATCGAGGGGCGGGAGAGACCCAGTACTTC. This translates into CASSYRGAGETQYF. V and J are TRBV7-8 and TRBJ2-5; D could derive from TRBD1 or TRBD2 (5 bases each). The germline V gene encodes CDR1 SGHVS and CDR2 FQNEAQ. Trimming shortened V by 4 bases and J by 4 bases, and 13 bases separated the two germline ends. The CDR3 totals 14 residues.

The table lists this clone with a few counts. In nucleotides, the CDR3 is TGCAGCTCCCAGGGGGCGGCCACTGAAGCTTTCTTT. Translation gives CSSQGAATEAFF. The J gene is TRBJ1-1, the V gene TRBV29-1; TRBD1 aligns across 8 bases. CDR3 length equals 12 residues. Germline trimming cut 8 bases from V and 4 bases from J; bases unmatched to any gene: 6. Germline-derived CDR1 and CDR2 are SQVTM and ANQGSEA.

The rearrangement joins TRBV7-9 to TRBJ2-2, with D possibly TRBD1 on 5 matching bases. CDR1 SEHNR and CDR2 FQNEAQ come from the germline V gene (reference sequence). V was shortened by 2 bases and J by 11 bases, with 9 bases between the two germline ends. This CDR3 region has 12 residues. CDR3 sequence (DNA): TGTGCCAGCAGCTTATCAGGGTACGAGCTGTTTTTT. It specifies CASSLSGYELFF.

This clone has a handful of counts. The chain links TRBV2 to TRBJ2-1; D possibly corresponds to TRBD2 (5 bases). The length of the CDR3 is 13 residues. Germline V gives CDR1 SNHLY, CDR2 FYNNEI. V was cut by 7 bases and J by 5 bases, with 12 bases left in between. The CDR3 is CASTPLGNNEQFF. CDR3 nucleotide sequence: TGTGCCAGCACCCCACTAGGGAACAATGAGCAGTTCTTC.

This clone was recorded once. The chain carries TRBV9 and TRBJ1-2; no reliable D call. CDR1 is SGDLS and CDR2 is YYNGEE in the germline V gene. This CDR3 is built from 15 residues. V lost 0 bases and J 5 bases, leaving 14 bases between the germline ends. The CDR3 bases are TGTGCCAGCAGCGTAGTGTTGGGTGAAGGGTATGGCTACACCTTC. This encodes CASSVVLGEGYGYTF.

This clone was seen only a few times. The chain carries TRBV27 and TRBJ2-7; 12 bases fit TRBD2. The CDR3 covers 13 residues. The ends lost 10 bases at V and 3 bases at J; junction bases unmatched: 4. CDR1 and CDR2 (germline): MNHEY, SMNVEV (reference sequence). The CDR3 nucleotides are TGTGCCACCTGGACTAGCGGGGTCTACGAGCAGTACTTC. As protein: CATWTSGVYEQYF.

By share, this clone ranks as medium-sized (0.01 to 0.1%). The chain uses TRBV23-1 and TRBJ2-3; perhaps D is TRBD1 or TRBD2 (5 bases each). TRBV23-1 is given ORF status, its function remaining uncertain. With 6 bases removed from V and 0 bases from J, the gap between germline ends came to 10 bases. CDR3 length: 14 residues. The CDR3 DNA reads TGCGCCAGCAGCCGGGGCCCTAGCACAGATACGCAGTATTTT. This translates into CASSRGPSTDTQYF.

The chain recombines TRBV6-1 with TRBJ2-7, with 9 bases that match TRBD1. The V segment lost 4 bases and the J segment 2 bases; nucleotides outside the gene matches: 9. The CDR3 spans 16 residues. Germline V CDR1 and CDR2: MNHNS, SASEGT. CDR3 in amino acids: CASSALTGGNPYEQYF. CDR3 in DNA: TGTGCCAGCAGTGCGCTCACAGGGGGCAACCCCTACGAGCAGTACTTC.

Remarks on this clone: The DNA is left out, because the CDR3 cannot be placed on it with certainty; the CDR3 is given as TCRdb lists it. CDR3 sequence reads: CASSELFAGGSETFF. This rearrangement joins TRBV25-1 to TRBJ1-1; the table gives TRBD1 as D, unverified against the DNA. The CDR3 contains 15 residues when both ends are counted. Germline values: CDR1 MGHDK, CDR2 SYGVNS.

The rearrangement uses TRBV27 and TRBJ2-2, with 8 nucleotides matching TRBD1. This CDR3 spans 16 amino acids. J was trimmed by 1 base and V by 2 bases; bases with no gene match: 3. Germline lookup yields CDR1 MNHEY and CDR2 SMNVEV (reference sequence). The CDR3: CASSLRTGKNTGELFF. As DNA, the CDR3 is TGTGCCAGCAGTTTAAGGACAGGGAAGAACACCGGGGAGCTGTTTTTT.

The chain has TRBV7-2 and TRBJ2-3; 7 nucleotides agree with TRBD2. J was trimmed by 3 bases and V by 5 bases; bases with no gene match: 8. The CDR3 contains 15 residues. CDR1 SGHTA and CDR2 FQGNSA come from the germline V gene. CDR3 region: CASSRAGESTDTQYF. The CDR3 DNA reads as TGTGCCAGCAGCCGGGCGGGAGAGAGTACAGATACGCAGTATTTT. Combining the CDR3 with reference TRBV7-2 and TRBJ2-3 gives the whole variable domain GAGVSQSPSNKVTEKGKDVELRCDPISGHTALYWYRQSLGQGLEFLIYFQGNSAPDKSGLPSDRFSAERTGGSVSTLTIQRTQQEDSAVYLCASSRAGESTDTQYFGPGTRLTVL.

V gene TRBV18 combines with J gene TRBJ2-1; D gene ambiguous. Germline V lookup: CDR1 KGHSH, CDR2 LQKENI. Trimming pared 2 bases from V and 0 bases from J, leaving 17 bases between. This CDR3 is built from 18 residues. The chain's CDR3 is CASSPSRERLSSYNEQFF. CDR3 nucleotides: TGTGCCAGCTCACCAAGTCGAGAACGGCTAAGCTCCTACAATGAGCAGTTCTTC. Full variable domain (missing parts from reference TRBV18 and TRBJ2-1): NAGVMQNPRHLVRRRGQEARLRCSPMKGHSHVYWYRQLPEEGLKFMVYLQKENIIDESGMPKERFSAEFPKEGPSILRIQQVVRGDSAAYFCASSPSRERLSSYNEQFFGPGTRLTVL.

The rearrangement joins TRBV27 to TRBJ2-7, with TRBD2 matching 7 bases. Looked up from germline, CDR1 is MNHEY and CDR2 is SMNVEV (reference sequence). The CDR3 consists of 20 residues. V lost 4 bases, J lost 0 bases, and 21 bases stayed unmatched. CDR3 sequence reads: CASSSILRADLAGRSYEQYF. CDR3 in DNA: TGTGCCAGCAGTTCAATCCTCCGAGCTGACTTAGCGGGTCGCTCCTACGAGCAGTACTTC.

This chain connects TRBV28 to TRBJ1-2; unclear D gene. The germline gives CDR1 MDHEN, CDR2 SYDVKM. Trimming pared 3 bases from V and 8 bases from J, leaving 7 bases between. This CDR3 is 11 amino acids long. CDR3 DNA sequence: TGTGCCAGCAGTTTCATAGGCGGCTACACCTTC. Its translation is CASSFIGGYTF.

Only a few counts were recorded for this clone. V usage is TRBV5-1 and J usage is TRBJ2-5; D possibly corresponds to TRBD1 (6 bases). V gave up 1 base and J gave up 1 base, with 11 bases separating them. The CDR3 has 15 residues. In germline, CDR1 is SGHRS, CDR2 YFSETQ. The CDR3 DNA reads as TGCGCCAGCAGCTTGCTTGGACAGTCCCAAGAGACCCAGTACTTC. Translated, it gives CASSLLGQSQETQYF.

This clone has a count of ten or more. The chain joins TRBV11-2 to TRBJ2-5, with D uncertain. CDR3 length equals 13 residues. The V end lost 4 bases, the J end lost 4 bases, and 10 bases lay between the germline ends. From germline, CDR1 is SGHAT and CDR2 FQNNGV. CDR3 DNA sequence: TGTGCCAGCAGCTCGAGGCCTCCAGAGACCCAGTACTTC. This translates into CASSSRPPETQYF.

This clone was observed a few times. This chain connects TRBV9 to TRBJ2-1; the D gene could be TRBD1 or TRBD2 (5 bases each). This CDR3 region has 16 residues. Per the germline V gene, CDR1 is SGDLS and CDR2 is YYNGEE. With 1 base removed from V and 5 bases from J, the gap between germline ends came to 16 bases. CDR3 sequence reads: CASSVRSRRGDNEQFF. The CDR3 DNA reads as TGTGCCAGCAGCGTAAGGTCGCGGCGAGGGGACAATGAGCAGTTCTTC.